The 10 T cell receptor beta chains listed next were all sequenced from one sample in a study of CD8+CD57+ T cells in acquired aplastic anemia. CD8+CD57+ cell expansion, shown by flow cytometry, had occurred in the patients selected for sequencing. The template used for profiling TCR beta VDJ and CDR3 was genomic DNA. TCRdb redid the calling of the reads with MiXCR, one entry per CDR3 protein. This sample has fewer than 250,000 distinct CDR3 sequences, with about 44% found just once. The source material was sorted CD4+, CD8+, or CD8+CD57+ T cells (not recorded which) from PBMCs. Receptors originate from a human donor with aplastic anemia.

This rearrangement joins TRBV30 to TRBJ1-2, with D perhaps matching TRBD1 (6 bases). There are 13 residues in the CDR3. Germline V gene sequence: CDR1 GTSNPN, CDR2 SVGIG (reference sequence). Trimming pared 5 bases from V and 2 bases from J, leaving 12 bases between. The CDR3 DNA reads TGTGCCTGGGGGACAAACCTAAACTATGGCTACACCTTC. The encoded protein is CAWGTNLNYGYTF.

The CDR3 spells CASSVGTVNEKLFF. CDR3 nucleotides: TGTGCCAGCAGTGTCGGGACAGTTAATGAAAAACTGTTTTTT. The V and J genes are TRBV2 and TRBJ1-4, with 7 bases matching TRBD1. Germline CDR1 SNHLY, CDR2 FYNNEI. J gave up 4 bases and V 4 bases, and 3 bases lay outside the gene matches. This CDR3 has 14 amino acids.

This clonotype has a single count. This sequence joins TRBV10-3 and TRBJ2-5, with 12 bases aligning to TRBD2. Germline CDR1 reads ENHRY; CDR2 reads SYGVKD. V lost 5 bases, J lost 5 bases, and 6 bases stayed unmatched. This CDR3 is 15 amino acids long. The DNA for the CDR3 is TGTGCCATCAGTCCTAGCGGGAGGGCCGGGGAGACCCAGTACTTC. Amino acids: CAISPSGRAGETQYF.

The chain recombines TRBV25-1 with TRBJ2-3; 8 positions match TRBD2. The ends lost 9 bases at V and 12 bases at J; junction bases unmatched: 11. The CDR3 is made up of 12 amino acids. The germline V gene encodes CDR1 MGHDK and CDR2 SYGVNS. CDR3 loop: CARYKGLVGQYF. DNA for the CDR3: TGTGCCAGGTACAAGGGACTAGTGGGTCAGTATTTT.

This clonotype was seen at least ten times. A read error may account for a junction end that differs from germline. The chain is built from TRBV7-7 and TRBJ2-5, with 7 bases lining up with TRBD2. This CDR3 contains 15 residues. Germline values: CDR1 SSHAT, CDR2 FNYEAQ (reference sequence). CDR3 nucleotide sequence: TGTGCTAGCAGCTTATCATCTAGCGGACAAGAGACCCAGTACTTC. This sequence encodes CASSLSSSGQETQYF.

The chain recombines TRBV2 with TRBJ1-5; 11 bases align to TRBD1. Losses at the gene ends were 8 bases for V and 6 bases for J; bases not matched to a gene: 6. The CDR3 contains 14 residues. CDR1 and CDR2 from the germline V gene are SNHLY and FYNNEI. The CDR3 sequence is CASARTGGGQPQHF. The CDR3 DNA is TGTGCCAGCGCTAGGACAGGGGGCGGTCAGCCCCAGCATTTT.

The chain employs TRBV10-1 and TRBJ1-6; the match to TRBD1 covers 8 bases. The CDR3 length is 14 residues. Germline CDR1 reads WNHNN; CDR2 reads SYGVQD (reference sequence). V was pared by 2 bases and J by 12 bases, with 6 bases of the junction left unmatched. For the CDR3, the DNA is TGCGCCAGCAGTGAGAACCAGGGGGCTGAACCCCTCCACTTT. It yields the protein CASSENQGAEPLHF.

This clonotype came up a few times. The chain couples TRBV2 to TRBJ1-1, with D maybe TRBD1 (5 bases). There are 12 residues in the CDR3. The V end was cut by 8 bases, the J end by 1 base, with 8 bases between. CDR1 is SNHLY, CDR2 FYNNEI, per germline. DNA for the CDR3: TGTGCCAGCGAGGGGCAGAACACTGAAGCTTTCTTT. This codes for CASEGQNTEAFF.

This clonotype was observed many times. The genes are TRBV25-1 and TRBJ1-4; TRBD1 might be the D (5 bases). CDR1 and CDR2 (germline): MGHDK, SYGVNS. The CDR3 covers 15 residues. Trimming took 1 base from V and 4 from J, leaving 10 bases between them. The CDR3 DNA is TGTGCCAGCAGTGAATGGGAGGGACTTAATGAAAAACTGTTTTTT. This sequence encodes CASSEWEGLNEKLFF. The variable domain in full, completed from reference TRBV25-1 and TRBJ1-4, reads EADIYQTPRYLVIGTGKKITLECSQTMGHDKMYWYQQDPGMELHLIHYSYGVNSTEKGDLSSESTVSRIRTEHFPLTLESARPSHTSQYLCASSEWEGLNEKLFFGSGTQLSVL.

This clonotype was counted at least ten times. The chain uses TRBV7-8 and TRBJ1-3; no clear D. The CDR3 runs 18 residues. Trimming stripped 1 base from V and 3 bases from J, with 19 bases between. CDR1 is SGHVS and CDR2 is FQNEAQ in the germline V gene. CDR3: CASSLGKQTDGVGNTIYF. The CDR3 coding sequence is TGTGCCAGCAGCTTAGGGAAACAGACCGATGGGGTTGGAAACACCATATATTTT. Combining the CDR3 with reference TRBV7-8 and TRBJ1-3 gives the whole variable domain GAGVSQSPRYKVAKRGQDVALRCDPISGHVSLFWYQQALGQGPEFLTYFQNEAQLDKSGLPSDRFFAERPEGSVSTLKIQRTQQEDSAVYLCASSLGKQTDGVGNTIYFGEGSWLTVV.